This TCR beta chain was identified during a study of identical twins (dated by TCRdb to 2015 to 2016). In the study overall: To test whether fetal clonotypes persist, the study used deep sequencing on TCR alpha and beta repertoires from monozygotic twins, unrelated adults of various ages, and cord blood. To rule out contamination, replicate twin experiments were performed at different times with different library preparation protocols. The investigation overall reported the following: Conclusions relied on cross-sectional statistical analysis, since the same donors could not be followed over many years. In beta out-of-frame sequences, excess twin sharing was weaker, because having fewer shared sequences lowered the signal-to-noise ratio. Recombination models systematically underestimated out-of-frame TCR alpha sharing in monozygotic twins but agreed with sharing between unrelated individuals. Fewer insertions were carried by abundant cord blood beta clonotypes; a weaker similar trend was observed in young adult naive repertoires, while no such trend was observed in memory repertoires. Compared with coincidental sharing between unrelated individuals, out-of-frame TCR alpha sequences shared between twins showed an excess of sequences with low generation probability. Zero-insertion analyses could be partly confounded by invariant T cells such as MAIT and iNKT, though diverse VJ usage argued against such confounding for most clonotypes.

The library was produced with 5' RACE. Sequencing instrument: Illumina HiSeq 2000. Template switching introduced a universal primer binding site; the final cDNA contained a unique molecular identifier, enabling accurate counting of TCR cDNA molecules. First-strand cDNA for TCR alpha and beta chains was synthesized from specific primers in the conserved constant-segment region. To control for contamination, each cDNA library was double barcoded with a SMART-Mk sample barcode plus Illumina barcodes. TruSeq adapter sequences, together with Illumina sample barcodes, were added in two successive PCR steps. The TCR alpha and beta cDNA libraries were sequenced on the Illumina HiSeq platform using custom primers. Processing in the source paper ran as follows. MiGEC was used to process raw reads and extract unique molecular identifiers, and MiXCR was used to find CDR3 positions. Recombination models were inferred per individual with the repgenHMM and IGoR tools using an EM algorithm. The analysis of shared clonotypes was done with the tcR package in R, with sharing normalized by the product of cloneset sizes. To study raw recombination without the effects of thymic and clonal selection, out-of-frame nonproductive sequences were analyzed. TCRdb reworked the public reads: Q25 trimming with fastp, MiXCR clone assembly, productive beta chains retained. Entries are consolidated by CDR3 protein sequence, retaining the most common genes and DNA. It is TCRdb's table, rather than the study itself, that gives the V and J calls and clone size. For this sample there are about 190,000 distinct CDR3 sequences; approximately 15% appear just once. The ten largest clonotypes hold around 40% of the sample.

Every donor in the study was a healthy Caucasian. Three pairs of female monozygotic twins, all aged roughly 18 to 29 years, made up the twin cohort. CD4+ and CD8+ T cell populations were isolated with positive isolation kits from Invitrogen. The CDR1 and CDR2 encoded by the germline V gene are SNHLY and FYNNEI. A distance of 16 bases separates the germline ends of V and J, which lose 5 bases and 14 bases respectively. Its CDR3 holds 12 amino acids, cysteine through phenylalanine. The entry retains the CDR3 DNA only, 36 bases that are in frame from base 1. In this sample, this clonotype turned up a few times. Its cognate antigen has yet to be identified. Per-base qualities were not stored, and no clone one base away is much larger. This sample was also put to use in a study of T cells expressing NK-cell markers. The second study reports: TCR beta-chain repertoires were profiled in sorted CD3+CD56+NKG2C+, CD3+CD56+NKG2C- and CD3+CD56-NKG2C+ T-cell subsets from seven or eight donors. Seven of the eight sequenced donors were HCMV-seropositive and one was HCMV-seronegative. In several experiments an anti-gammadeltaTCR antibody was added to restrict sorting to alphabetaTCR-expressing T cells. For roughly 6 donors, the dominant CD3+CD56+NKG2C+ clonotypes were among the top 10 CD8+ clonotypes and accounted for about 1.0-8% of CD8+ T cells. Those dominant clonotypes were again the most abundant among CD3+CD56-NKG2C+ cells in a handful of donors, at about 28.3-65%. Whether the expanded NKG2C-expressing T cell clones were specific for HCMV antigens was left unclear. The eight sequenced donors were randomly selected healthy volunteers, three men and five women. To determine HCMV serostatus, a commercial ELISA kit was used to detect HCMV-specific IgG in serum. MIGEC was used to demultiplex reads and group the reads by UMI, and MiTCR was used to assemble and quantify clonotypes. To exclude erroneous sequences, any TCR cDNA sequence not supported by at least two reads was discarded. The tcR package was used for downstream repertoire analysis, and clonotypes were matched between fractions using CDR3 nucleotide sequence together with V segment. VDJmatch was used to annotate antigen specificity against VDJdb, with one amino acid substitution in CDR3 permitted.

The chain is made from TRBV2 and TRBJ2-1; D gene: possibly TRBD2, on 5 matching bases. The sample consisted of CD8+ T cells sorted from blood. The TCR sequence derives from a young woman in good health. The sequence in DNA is TGTGCCAGCAGTAGACTCCTCGTGGGAGAGTTCTTC. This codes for CASSRLLVGEFF.